Listed below are T cell receptor beta chains from one sample, sequenced in a study of blood T cell repertoires in COVID-19. Data came from immunoSEQ multiplex PCR; TCRdb stores just in-frame clones and leaves some out. The top ten clones hold roughly 6.7% of a sample with 60,000 to 80,000 clones, around 88% of them seen once. Sequences were obtained from peripheral blood. The source of these receptors is a woman aged 70-85 years with acute or convalescent COVID-19. Both conserved end residues are part of each CDR3. The order of the fields is V gene, J gene, D gene, clone size, CDR3 protein, CDR3 DNA. The D gene is left open where the match is weak. Clone size appears in some rows only: once, few, many, or a class for an expanded clone.

>TRBV28|TRBJ1-2|-|few
CASTRAGDYGYTF
TGTGCCAGCACCCGGGCAGGGGACTATGGCTACACCTTC
>TRBV28|TRBJ1-5|-|-
CASSLDDRSNQPQHF
TGTGCCAGCAGTTTAGATGACAGGAGCAATCAGCCCCAGCATTTT
>TRBV7-3|TRBJ2-3|TRBD1|-
CASSETGVFARDTQYF
TGTGCCAGCAGCGAGACAGGGGTTTTTGCTAGAGATACGCAGTATTTT
>TRBV19|TRBJ1-3|-|-
CASSVDSRGTIYF
TGTGCCAGTAGTGTGGACAGCCGCGGCACCATATATTTT
>TRBV15|TRBJ1-5|-|-
CATSRLPTGLSNQPQHF
TGTGCCACCAGCAGATTGCCAACAGGGCTTAGCAATCAGCCCCAGCATTTT
>TRBV5-6|TRBJ1-4|-|few
CASSPRLGRGNEKLFF
TGTGCCAGCAGCCCCAGGTTGGGCAGAGGGAATGAAAAACTGTTTTTT
>TRBV28|TRBJ1-1|-|-
CASSDRLSEAFF
TGTGCCAGCAGTGACAGACTTAGTGAAGCTTTCTTT
>TRBV6-5|TRBJ2-1|-|-
CASSGVGSYNEQFF
TGTGCCAGCTCAGGGGTGGGCTCCTACAATGAGCAGTTCTTC
>TRBV7-3|TRBJ1-1|TRBD1|-
CASSYLTGAYFF
TGTGCCAGCAGCTACCTAACAGGGGCGTATTTCTTT
>TRBV2|TRBJ1-5|-|-
CASRTDSQNQPQHF
TGTGCCAGCAGGACAGACAGCCAGAATCAGCCCCAGCATTTT
>TRBV2|TRBJ2-1|TRBD2|once
CASSVRGGESEQFF
TGTGCCAGCAGTGTGCGGGGGGGAGAGAGTGAGCAGTTCTTC
>TRBV28|TRBJ1-6|TRBD1|-
CASSSPRGPYSPLHF
TGTGCCAGCAGTTCCCCCAGGGGGCCCTATTCACCCCTCCACTTT